The 25 T cell receptor beta chains listed next were all sequenced from one sample in a study of T cell clonality in common variable immunodeficiency. Sequencing used immunoSEQ multiplex PCR; TCRdb keeps in-frame clones, though not all of them. The sample is made up of tens of thousands of clones, none counted only once. Sequenced input: peripheral blood mononuclear cells. The receptors stem from a person aged 18 to 75 in good health.

This clone was seen ten or more times. The CDR3 goes on 3 residues after the read ends, and that part is filled in from the germline J gene. The V gene is TRBV10-3, the J gene TRBJ2-2; a possible D gene is TRBD2 (5 bases). Trimming cost V 2 bases and J 1 base, with 8 bases left between them. The germline gives CDR1 ENHRY, CDR2 SYGVKD. The CDR3 runs 15 residues. CDR3 protein: CAISEPSGNTGELFF. The covered CDR3 bases are TGTGCCATCAGTGAGCCCAGCGGGAACACCGGGGAG.

This clone has at least ten counts. The read halts 3 residues ahead of the CDR3 end, with the missing end drawn from the germline J gene. The chain recombines TRBV6-2 or TRBV6-3 with TRBJ1-5, with 9 bases fitting TRBD1. The J segment lost 0 bases and the V segment lost 10 bases, leaving 10 bases of the junction unmatched. The V gene's germline CDR1 is MNHEY and CDR2 SVGEGT. This CDR3 comprises 16 residues. CDR3 region: CATRDREIFSNQPQHF. Incomplete CDR3 DNA: TGTGCCACCAGGGACAGGGAGATCTTTAGCAATCAGCCC.

This clone was seen ten or more times. The observed sequence ends 3 residues before the CDR3 terminus, with the missing tail filled in from the germline J gene. The chain is built from TRBV20-1 and TRBJ2-2; D ambiguous. Germline V lookup: CDR1 DFQATT, CDR2 SNEGSKA (reference sequence). The CDR3 length is 15 residues. The V gene lost 6 bases and the J gene lost 1 base, with 15 bases spanning the gap. The CDR3 region is CSASDWAKNTGELFF. The sequenced part of the CDR3 DNA is TGCAGTGCCTCGGATTGGGCCAAGAACACCGGGGAG.

In this sample, this clone turned up many times. The read halts 3 residues ahead of the CDR3 end, with the missing end drawn from the germline J gene. The chain joins TRBV2 to TRBJ1-1; D might be TRBD1 (6 bases). V was clipped by 7 bases and J by 1 base, with 13 bases between them. The length of the CDR3 is 14 residues. Germline CDR1 is SNHLY and CDR2 is FYNNEI. Partial CDR3 DNA: TGTGCCAGCACCTACAGGGAAGAGAACACTGAA. This codes for CASTYREENTE. The full CDR3 protein reads CASTYREENTEAFF.

Comments on this clone: It differs at one base from a far larger clone, so likely a read error. The read gets to within 3 residues of the CDR3 end, and the germline J gene fills in the rest. The chain employs TRBV7-9 and TRBJ1-1; a possible D gene is TRBD1 (6 bases). V lost 5 bases to trimming and J lost 1 base, with 14 bases between them. The CDR3 runs to 15 residues. The germline V gene has CDR1 SEHNR and CDR2 FQNEAQ (reference sequence). The CDR3: CASSPPTGRNTEAFF. Partial CDR3 DNA: TGTGCCAGCAGCCCACCCACAGGGAGGAACACTGAA.

In its sample, this clone was seen many times. The read ends 3 residues shy of where the CDR3 ends; the end is completed using the germline J gene. This chain connects TRBV7-9 to TRBJ2-1; 9 nucleotides align to TRBD1. The CDR3 extends over 14 amino acids. The V segment lost 4 bases and the J segment 5 bases; nucleotides outside the gene matches: 3. From germline, CDR1 is SEHNR and CDR2 FQNEAQ (reference sequence). The CDR3 region is CASSWTGANNEQFF. The sequenced part of the CDR3 DNA is TGTGCCAGCAGCTGGACAGGGGCGAACAATGAG.

This clone came up many times. The CDR3 goes on 3 residues after the read ends, and that part is filled in from the germline J gene. The rearrangement joins TRBV15 to TRBJ2-7; the D gene is possibly TRBD1 (5 bases). V was trimmed by 0 bases and J by 2 bases, leaving 14 bases between them. The V gene's germline CDR1 is LNHNV and CDR2 YYDKDF (reference sequence). The CDR3 is 16 residues long. CDR3 DNA (partial): TGTGCCACCAGCAGAGATGCTACAGGCAAAACCTACGAG. Its protein product is CATSRDATGKTYE. The CDR3 reads in full as CATSRDATGKTYEQYF.

This clone occurred many times. The read terminates 3 residues before the CDR3 end, so the remaining end is supplied by the germline J gene. The rearrangement links TRBV28 to TRBJ1-1; TRBD1 is a possible D gene (5 bases). V was cut by 2 bases and J by 5 bases, with 6 bases left in between. The CDR3 spans 12 residues. Germline V gene sequence: CDR1 MDHEN, CDR2 SYDVKM. CDR3 region: CASSLRGTEAFF. CDR3 bases read: TGTGCCAGCAGTTTACGGGGGACTGAA.

In this sample, this clone turned up many times. The read ends 3 residues early relative to the CDR3; the germline J gene fills the gap. The genes are TRBV29-1 and TRBJ2-7, with 11 bases matching TRBD1. The CDR3 has 12 amino acids. V lost 5 bases, J lost 6 bases, and 3 bases stayed unmatched. Germline CDR1 reads SQVTM; CDR2 reads ANQGSEA. CDR3 region: CSVLGTGGEQYF. The sequenced part of the CDR3 DNA is TGCAGCGTTTTGGGGACAGGGGGCGAG.

Many counts were recorded for this clone. The DNA ends 3 residues before the CDR3 does, and the rest of the CDR3 is filled in from the germline J gene. The chain employs TRBV10-3 and TRBJ2-7; D unresolved. Germline lookup yields CDR1 ENHRY and CDR2 SYGVKD. The CDR3 is made up of 11 amino acids. Trimming pared 4 bases from V and 3 bases from J, leaving 4 bases between. The CDR3 DNA, read in part, is TGTGCCATCAGTGGCAGCTACGAG. This translates into CAISGSYE. The whole CDR3 sequence is CAISGSYEQYF.

This clone was counted at least ten times. The sequenced fragment ends 3 residues before the CDR3 boundary, so the rest is inferred from the germline J gene. The V gene is TRBV7-3, the J gene TRBJ2-3, with D perhaps TRBD2 (6 bases). CDR1 is SGHTA and CDR2 is FQGTGA in the germline V gene. Trimming pared 2 bases from V and 0 bases from J, leaving 6 bases between. The CDR3 totals 14 residues. The sequenced part of the CDR3 DNA is TGTGCCAGCAGCTTAGGGACTAGCACAGATACG. The encoded protein is CASSLGTSTDT. The CDR3 reads in full as CASSLGTSTDTQYF.

Points on this clone: Read coverage stops 3 residues before the CDR3 terminus; the germline J gene supplies the remainder. The chain couples TRBV7-3 to TRBJ2-3, with a tentative D call TRBD2 (6 bases). Trimming cost V 5 bases and J 0 bases, with 18 bases left between them. CDR3 size: 17 residues. Germline assignment: CDR1 SGHTA and CDR2 FQGTGA. CDR3 protein: CASSLRPPSGSTDTQYF. The CDR3 DNA, read in part, is TGTGCCAGCAGCCTACGCCCCCCCAGCGGGAGCACAGATACG. The full variable domain, rest sourced from reference TRBV7-3 and TRBJ2-3, is GAGVSQTPSNKVTEKGKYVELRCDPISGHTALYWYRQSLGQGPEFLIYFQGTGAADDSGLPNDRFFAVRPEGSVSTLKIQRTERGDSAVYLCASSLRPPSGSTDTQYFGPGTRLTVL.

This clone was seen ten or more times. The CDR3 goes on 3 residues after the read ends, and that part is filled in from the germline J gene. The chain is built from TRBV6-4 and TRBJ2-6, with D perhaps TRBD1 (5 bases). This CDR3 has 16 amino acids. Germline V CDR1 and CDR2: MRHNA, SNTAGT. V was pared by 0 bases and J by 0 bases, with 6 bases between. CDR3 DNA, as far as it was read: TGTGCCAGCAGTGACTCAAGGGGCTCTGGGGCCAACGTC. This translates into CASSDSRGSGANV. The CDR3 as a whole reads CASSDSRGSGANVLTF.

This clone was recorded at least ten times. The CDR3 is cut off 3 residues early in the read; its end comes from the germline J gene. The chain links TRBV4-1 to TRBJ2-3; D ambiguous. The CDR3 has 13 amino acids. Germline-derived CDR1 and CDR2 are MGHRA and YSYEKL. V was clipped by 4 bases and J by 5 bases, with 10 bases between them. The CDR3: CASSLLKGDTQYF. CDR3 bases read: TGCGCCAGCAGCCTCTTAAAAGGAGATACG.

This clone has at least ten counts. The read gets to within 3 residues of the CDR3 end, and the germline J gene fills in the rest. The J gene is TRBJ2-5, the V gene TRBV20-1; unclear D gene. This CDR3 has 10 residues. The germline CDR1 and CDR2 sequences are DFQATT and SNEGSKA (reference sequence). Trimming shortened V by 6 bases and J by 2 bases, and 4 bases separated the two germline ends. CDR3 sequence: CSAQQETQYF. Incomplete CDR3 DNA: TGCAGTGCCCAACAAGAGACC.

Of note for this clone: The read terminates 3 residues ahead of where the CDR3 ends, so the germline J gene completes it. The genes are TRBV6-2 or TRBV6-3 and TRBJ1-5; the match to TRBD1 covers 8 bases. V shed 6 bases, J shed 2 bases, and the junction held 3 bases outside the gene matches. The CDR3 is 14 amino acids. Per germline, CDR1 MNHEY and CDR2 SVGEGT. This CDR3 is CASRTDRGNQPQHF. The CDR3 bases that were read are TGTGCCAGCAGAACGGACAGGGGCAATCAGCCC.

This clone was detected ten times or more. The read ends 3 residues shy of where the CDR3 ends; the end is completed using the germline J gene. This chain connects TRBV5-1 to TRBJ2-1, with 8 bases aligning to TRBD2. This CDR3 is 17 amino acids long. CDR1 is SGHRS and CDR2 is YFSETQ in the germline V gene. With V trimmed by 2 bases and J by 3 bases, 10 bases remained unmatched. This CDR3 is CASSFESSGISYNEQFF. The CDR3 bases that were read are TGCGCCAGCAGCTTCGAAAGTAGCGGGATAAGCTACAATGAG. Full variable domain (remainder filled in from reference TRBV5-1 and TRBJ2-1): KAGVTQTPRYLIKTRGQQVTLSCSPISGHRSVSWYQQTPGQGLQFLFEYFSETQRNKGNFPGRFSGRQFSNSRSEMNVSTLELGDSALYLCASSFESSGISYNEQFFGPGTRLTVL.

This clone was observed many times. The CDR3 extends 3 residues past the end of the read, so its final part is completed from the germline J gene. The rearrangement joins TRBV19 to TRBJ1-1; 8 positions agree with TRBD1. V gave up 8 bases and J gave up 5 bases; unmatched junction bases: 16. CDR3 length: 16 amino acids. Germline assignment: CDR1 LNHDA and CDR2 SQIVND (reference sequence). The CDR3 sequence: CASLRQGIFSSTEAFF. CDR3 DNA (partial): TGTGCCAGTTTAAGACAGGGGATTTTTAGTTCTACTGAA.

This clone was detected many times. Read sequence stops 3 residues before the CDR3 end, and the germline J gene provides the missing end. The gene calls are TRBV29-1 and TRBJ2-5; 8 bases are a match to TRBD1. The V gene end was trimmed by 1 base and the J gene end by 2 bases; junction bases not matched to a gene: 0. Germline CDR1 SQVTM, CDR2 ANQGSEA. The CDR3 runs to 13 residues. The CDR3 DNA, read in part, is TGCAGCGTTGAAGGGGACAGGCAAGAGACC. Amino acid sequence: CSVEGDRQET. The whole CDR3 region reads CSVEGDRQETQYF.

This clone has at least ten counts. The CDR3 end lies 3 residues beyond the end of the read and is filled in from the germline J gene. V gene TRBV6-2 or TRBV6-3 combines with J gene TRBJ2-5; no reliable D call. Germline V CDR1 and CDR2: MNHEY, SVGEGT. This CDR3 has 13 amino acids. Trimming removed 2 bases at V and 3 bases at J, with 7 bases between. The CDR3 sequence: CASSYSPEETQYF. The CDR3 DNA, read in part, is TGTGCCAGCAGTTACAGTCCAGAAGAGACC.

This clone was observed many times. Sequencing ends 3 residues short of the CDR3 end; the germline J gene provides the rest. The chain joins TRBV5-4 to TRBJ1-2; TRBD1 might be the D (6 bases). The germline V gene encodes CDR1 SGHNT and CDR2 YYREEE (reference sequence). V was shortened by 4 bases and J by 5 bases, with 15 bases between the two germline ends. CDR3 length: 14 amino acids. The CDR3 sequence: CASSGQGGRYGYTF. CDR3 DNA, as far as it was read: TGTGCCAGCAGCGGCCAAGGGGGACGGTATGGC.

At least ten counts were recorded for this clone. The read halts 3 residues ahead of the CDR3 end, with the missing end drawn from the germline J gene. The chain recombines TRBV7-9 with TRBJ1-2; possibly TRBD1 for D (5 bases). Looked up from germline, CDR1 is SEHNR and CDR2 is FQNEAQ (reference sequence). This CDR3 contains 13 residues. Between the trimmed V and J ends, which lost 1 base and 4 bases, there was a span of 7 bases. This chain's CDR3 is CASSLGQTYGYTF. The DNA read from the CDR3 is TGTGCCAGCAGCTTAGGACAGACCTATGGC.

This clone has at least ten counts. CDR3 DNA, as far as it was read: TGTGCCAGCAGCCAATCGATGAGACAGGTGACTGAA. Translating gives CASSQSMRQVTE. The whole CDR3 protein is CASSQSMRQVTEAFF. The genes are TRBV16 and TRBJ1-1; weak D call: TRBD1 (6 bases). The CDR3 end lies 3 residues beyond the end of the read and is filled in from the germline J gene. CDR1 and CDR2 from the germline V gene are KGHSY and FQNENV. The CDR3 is 15 residues long. V lost 0 bases, J lost 5 bases, and 13 bases lay in between. Full variable domain (rest looked up from reference TRBV16 and TRBJ1-1): GEEVAQTPKHLVRGEGQKAKLYCAPIKGHSYVFWYQQVLKNEFKFLISFQNENVFDETGMPKERFSAKCLPNSPCSLEIQATKLEDSAVYFCASSQSMRQVTEAFFGQGTRLTVV.

This clone was found many times. The read finishes 3 residues shy of the CDR3 end, and the germline J gene is used to complete it. The V call is TRBV5-5, the J call TRBJ1-4; D not resolved. This CDR3 region has 15 residues. Germline values: CDR1 SGHKS, CDR2 YYEKEE (reference sequence). Deletions cut 2 bases from V and 4 bases from J, with 12 bases between. The CDR3 protein is CASSFLPGHNEKLFF. CDR3 DNA (partial): TGTGCCAGCAGCTTTTTGCCAGGTCATAATGAAAAA.

About this clone itself: Read coverage stops 3 residues before the CDR3 terminus; the germline J gene supplies the remainder. The rearrangement joins TRBV11-2 to TRBJ1-4, with D possibly being TRBD1 (6 bases). This CDR3 is 13 amino acids long. The germline V gene encodes CDR1 SGHAT and CDR2 FQNNGV. Trimming pared 5 bases from V and 7 bases from J, leaving 11 bases between. The chain's CDR3 is CASSPQGTEKLFF. The covered CDR3 bases are TGTGCCAGCAGCCCACAGGGTACTGAAAAA.